The T cell receptor (beta chain) under discussion was sequenced for a study of T cell responses to AZD1222 COVID-19 vaccine. Study observations and caveats: Only 5 or 6 individuals given AZD1222 were seropositive at baseline.

Concerning this clone: Its target is unknown.

Some clones are missing from TCRdb's copy, which holds only in-frame ones; the method was immunoSEQ multiplex PCR. Of some 96,000 clones in the sample, approximately 91% were seen once. Germline V gene data show CDR1 as MNHNS and CDR2 as SASEGT. V was pared by 3 bases and J by 2 bases, with 8 bases between. The CDR3 has 14 residues. This TCR derives from an adult in good health. The gene calls are TRBV6-1 and TRBJ1-3; weak D call: TRBD1 (5 bases). The input for sequencing was peripheral blood, taken on day 0 of AZD1222 vaccination. CDR3: CASSEGGAGNTIYF. In nucleotides, the CDR3 is TGTGCCAGCAGTGAGGGGGGGGCTGGAAACACCATATATTTT.